The next 20 T cell receptor beta chains were all read from a single sample in a study of T cells in Graves' hyperthyroidism and ophthalmopathy. TCR beta CDR3 region amplification was performed from RNA transcripts. Initially, a first-round RT-PCR of the TCR CDR3 employed the HTBI primer set. TCRdb processed the multiplex PCR reads anew with MiXCR; each CDR3 protein has one entry. This sample yields under 750,000 distinct CDR3 sequences, of which roughly 20% are seen a single time; around 17% belongs to the top ten. The specimen sequenced was blood. Receptors originate from a woman aged 45-65 years with Graves' hyperthyroidism that later progressed to Graves' ophthalmopathy.

This clonotype was picked up one time. The CDR3 nucleotides read TGTGCTAGTGCCTTGGGGGGGGAATGGAAAAACATTCAGTACTTC. Its translation: CASALGGEWKNIQYF. The rearrangement uses TRBV12-5 and TRBJ2-4, with 7 bases matching TRBD2. Trimming at V came to 7 bases and at J to 4 bases, leaving 10 bases not matched to a gene. CDR1 is LGHNT, CDR2 FRNRAP, per germline. The length of the CDR3 is 15 residues.

This chain links TRBV19 with TRBJ2-3; D may correspond to TRBD1 or TRBD2 (7 bases each). Germline lookup yields CDR1 LNHDA and CDR2 SQIVND (reference sequence). V lost 9 bases, J lost 2 bases, and 18 bases lay in between. The CDR3 has 15 amino acids. The CDR3 loop reads CASREDRKFTDTQYF. The DNA for the CDR3 is TGTGCCAGCCGGGAGGACAGGAAATTCACAGATACGCAGTATTTT.

There are many counts of this clonotype. The chain uses TRBV2 and TRBJ2-3; D might be TRBD2 (5 bases). V shed 4 bases and J shed 2 bases, with 13 bases lying between them. The CDR3 contains 15 residues. Germline CDR1 SNHLY, CDR2 FYNNEI. The CDR3 region has the DNA TGTGCCAGCAGTGGCGTAGCGTACAACACAGATACGCAGTATTTT. It translates to CASSGVAYNTDTQYF.

This clonotype was observed a single time. The rearrangement uses TRBV6-6 and TRBJ1-1, with D perhaps TRBD1 (5 bases). Between the trimmed V and J ends, which lost 0 bases and 1 base, there was a span of 15 bases. CDR3 size: 17 residues. Per germline, CDR1 MNHNY and CDR2 SVGAGI (reference sequence). The chain's CDR3 is CASSYSIGMDKNTEAFF. The CDR3 DNA sequence: TGTGCCAGCAGTTACTCGATAGGGATGGACAAGAACACTGAAGCTTTCTTT.

In this sample, this clonotype turned up many times. CDR3 sequence: CASSYGTDTQYF. In DNA, the CDR3 is TGTGCCAGCAGCTATGGCACAGATACGCAGTATTTT. The V gene is TRBV5-6, the J gene TRBJ2-3; D ambiguous. V was trimmed by 3 bases and J by 1 base, leaving 3 bases between them. Germline V gene sequence: CDR1 SGHDT, CDR2 YYEEEE. This CDR3 comprises 12 residues.

This clonotype has ten or more counts. The genes are TRBV13 and TRBJ2-7, with 7 nucleotides matching TRBD2. The CDR3 has 14 amino acids. The ends lost 5 bases at V and 7 bases at J; junction bases unmatched: 11. Germline CDR1 PRHDT, CDR2 FYEKMQ (reference sequence). The CDR3 is CASSLRLASREQYF. CDR3 nucleotides: TGTGCCAGCAGCCTCCGACTAGCTTCGCGGGAGCAGTACTTC.

This clonotype was detected only a few times. The genes are TRBV6-1 and TRBJ1-1, with a tentative D call TRBD1 (6 bases). The CDR3 covers 14 residues. CDR1 MNHNS and CDR2 SASEGT come from the germline V gene. V shed 6 bases and J shed 5 bases, with 16 bases lying between them. DNA for the CDR3: TGTGCCAGCAGGATAACCTACAGGGAGACTGAAGCTTTCTTT. Translated, it gives CASRITYRETEAFF.

This clonotype has at least ten counts. This chain connects TRBV2 to TRBJ2-2; D could derive from TRBD1 or TRBD2 (5 bases each). V lost 7 bases to trimming and J lost 1 base, with 16 bases between them. CDR1 and CDR2 (germline): SNHLY, FYNNEI. The CDR3 is 16 residues long. CDR3: CASTATGTVNTGELFF. For the CDR3, the DNA is TGTGCCAGCACTGCTACCGGGACGGTGAACACCGGGGAGCTGTTTTTT.

A few counts support this clonotype. The chain has TRBV9 and TRBJ1-1, with D possibly TRBD1 on 5 matching bases. This CDR3 is 15 amino acids long. V was shortened by 0 bases and J by 1 base, with 10 bases between the two germline ends. Looked up from germline, CDR1 is SGDLS and CDR2 is YYNGEE. The CDR3 DNA sequence: TGTGCCAGCAGCGTAGGTCTAGGGGCGAACACTGAAGCTTTCTTT. It encodes CASSVGLGANTEAFF.

This sequence joins TRBV25-1 and TRBJ1-1; 9 bases agree with TRBD1. V lost 2 bases and J lost 7; bases outside the gene matches: 5. The CDR3 length is 14 residues. The germline CDR1 and CDR2 sequences are MGHDK and SYGVNS. The CDR3, as DNA: TGTGCCAGCAGTGAAAAAGGGACAGGGTTTGAAGCTTTCTTT. Protein sequence: CASSEKGTGFEAFF.

The chain uses TRBV30 and TRBJ2-7; TRBD2 agrees at 12 bases. The length of the CDR3 is 15 residues. The V gene's germline CDR1 is GTSNPN and CDR2 SVGIG (reference sequence). V shed 2 bases and J 3 bases; nucleotides not matched to a gene: 5. The CDR3 DNA is TGTGCCTGGAGTCCGACTAGCGGGGGAAACTACGAGCAGTACTTC. This sequence encodes CAWSPTSGGNYEQYF. Filled out from reference TRBV30 and TRBJ2-7, the complete variable domain reads SQTIHQWPATLVQPVGSPLSLECTVEGTSNPNLYWYRQAAGRGLQLLFYSVGIGQISSEVPQNLSASRPQDRQFILSSKKLLLSDSGFYLCAWSPTSGGNYEQYFGPGTRLTVT.

This clonotype was found many times. The J gene is TRBJ1-2, the V gene TRBV2; D gene uncertain. The CDR3 sequence is 12 residues long. The germline V and J ends were trimmed by 7 bases and 4 bases, with 10 bases remaining between them. Germline-derived CDR1 and CDR2 are SNHLY and FYNNEI. The CDR3 region has the DNA TGTGCCAGCAACCCCCAAGGCTATGGCTACACCTTC. It encodes CASNPQGYGYTF.

This clonotype showed up many times. The chain links TRBV3-1 to TRBJ2-7; D assignment may be TRBD1 or TRBD2 (5 bases each). Germline V gene data show CDR1 as LGHDT and CDR2 as YNNKEL (reference sequence). V shed 7 bases and J shed 1 base, with 17 bases lying between them. The CDR3 is 15 amino acids. The chain's CDR3 is CASTSSGTGSYEQYF. For the CDR3, the DNA is TGTGCCAGCACCTCTTCCGGGACGGGTTCCTACGAGCAGTACTTC.

V and J are TRBV15 and TRBJ1-2; D might be TRBD1 (5 bases). CDR3 length: 16 residues. The V end lost 1 base, the J end lost 0 bases, and 12 bases lay between the germline ends. The germline V gene has CDR1 LNHNV and CDR2 YYDKDF (reference sequence). The DNA for the CDR3 is TGTGCCACCAGCAGAGTGGGGCAGGGCCCTAACTATGGCTACACCTTC. This gives the protein CATSRVGQGPNYGYTF.

This clonotype was seen at least ten times. The chain joins TRBV5-1 to TRBJ2-1; the D gene could be TRBD1 or TRBD2 (6 bases each). Germline V gene data show CDR1 as SGHRS and CDR2 as YFSETQ. CDR3 length: 15 amino acids. Trimming removed 4 bases from V and 2 bases from J, with 13 bases in between. The CDR3 nucleotides are TGCGCCAGCAGCCGACGAGGGGGGACCTACAATGAGCAGTTCTTC. Amino acid sequence: CASSRRGGTYNEQFF.

This chain connects TRBV3-1 to TRBJ1-2; no clear D gene. The germline CDR1 and CDR2 sequences are LGHDT and YNNKEL (reference sequence). The CDR3 length is 13 residues. The V and J ends lost 3 bases and 5 bases respectively, with 10 bases between them. CDR3 sequence: CASSQEGWYGYTF. In DNA, the CDR3 is TGTGCCAGCAGCCAGGAGGGATGGTATGGCTACACCTTC.

This clonotype was seen more than once but under ten times. V and J are TRBV5-5 and TRBJ2-5; D ambiguous. V was cut by 4 bases and J by 1 base, with 5 bases left in between. The CDR3 covers 12 residues. Germline CDR1 and CDR2: SGHKS and YYEKEE (reference sequence). This CDR3 is CASSTTQETQYF. The CDR3 nucleotides are TGTGCCAGCAGCACGACCCAAGAGACCCAGTACTTC.

This clonotype was recorded many times. CDR3 region: CASSPSGGALDTQYF. CDR3 nucleotides: TGTGCCAGCAGTCCTAGCGGGGGGGCCCTAGATACGCAGTATTTT. J is TRBJ2-3 and V is TRBV7-2; 12 nucleotides agree with TRBD2. CDR3 length equals 15 residues. After removal of 6 bases from V and 5 bases from J, the junction contained 6 bases not matched to a gene. From germline, CDR1 is SGHTA and CDR2 FQGNSA.

V gene TRBV6-1 combines with J gene TRBJ1-1; no firm D call. CDR1 and CDR2 from the germline V gene are MNHNS and SASEGT. The V end was cut by 7 bases, the J end by 2 bases, with 11 bases between. The CDR3 totals 13 residues. CDR3 sequence reads: CASNPPRNTEAFF. The DNA of the CDR3 is TGTGCCAGCAACCCCCCCCGAAACACTGAAGCTTTCTTT.

The rearrangement uses TRBV7-3 and TRBJ2-7; TRBD1 agrees at 8 bases. J gave up 0 bases and V 2 bases, and 6 bases lay outside the gene matches. Looked up from germline, CDR1 is SGHTA and CDR2 is FQGTGA. CDR3 length: 16 residues. The CDR3 sequence is CASSLSTGEVSYEQYF. The CDR3 DNA follows: TGTGCCAGCAGCTTATCGACAGGGGAGGTCTCCTACGAGCAGTACTTC.